This T cell receptor beta chain derives from a study of cytomegalovirus exposure and HLA in healthy donors. Study background: A data release that came early held tens of millions of unique TCRs from HLA-typed donors.

The CDR3 covers 14 residues. Germline V gene sequence: CDR1 MDHEN, CDR2 SYDVKM. The V end lost 4 bases, the J end lost 1 base, and 8 bases lay between the germline ends. General observations from the study: Reports indicated that the classifier achieved high specificity and sensitivity in diagnosing cytomegalovirus status. Around 160 TCR beta chains were listed as cytomegalovirus-associated. What a later analysis reportedly showed was that an Asian-associated ancestry cluster had fewer N-insertions than the approximately 670-donor mean.

The study ran its PCR with 60 Vbeta and 13 Jbeta primers. Using immunoSEQ multiplex PCR, the repertoire was profiled, and TCRdb retains in-frame clones only, with some absent. Altogether under 150,000 clones are present, around 72% being singletons, with the ten largest covering around 2.2%. This clone was found once. The antigen is unknown. Sequencing used PBMCs. The origin of this receptor is a man in his forties or fifties in good health and CMV-seronegative. V usage is TRBV28 and J usage is TRBJ2-4; D may be TRBD1 (6 bases). The CDR3 reads CASSWGQAKNIQYF. CDR3 DNA: TGTGCCAGCAGTTGGGGGCAGGCCAAAAACATTCAGTACTTC.